This TCR beta chain was found in a study of T cells after yellow fever vaccination. Whole-study findings and limits: Overall, a small share of clonotypes was seen in both CD4 and CD8 compartments. Detected again after the booster were most primary-vaccination clones, at roughly 95% CD4 and 80% to 90% CD8.

This clonotype has more than one count but fewer than ten. Its target is not known. By 5'RACE template switching, TCR cDNA was produced, with a universal primer site and UMIs added in the process. One entry per CDR3 protein results from TCRdb running MiXCR on the 5' RACE reads. This table holds about 260,000 distinct CDR3 sequences, about 5.2% found once. The specimen comprised CD4+ T cells sorted from PBMCs, sampled on the day of the yellow fever booster vaccination. The receptor's source is a man aged 18 to 35 who received the YFV17D yellow fever vaccine.

Here the CDR3 DNA reads TGTGCCAGCAGCCCCGTTGAAGGAAACACCATATATTTT. Amino acid sequence: CASSPVEGNTIYF. The chain links TRBV7-2 to TRBJ1-3; D gene unclear. Looked up from germline, CDR1 is SGHTA and CDR2 is FQGNSA. Trimming removed 5 bases at V and 4 bases at J, with 9 bases between. The CDR3 sequence is 13 residues long.